This entry features one T cell receptor beta chain sequence. The sample originates from a study of PD-L1 blockade in urothelial cancer. Overall study: Blood analyses occurred 3 weeks (second dose) and 6 weeks post treatment start.

The assay was immunoSEQ multiplex PCR, and TCRdb's table has in-frame clones only and misses some. The sample includes tens of thousands of clones, roughly 76% of them seen just once. V shed 5 bases and J shed 5 bases, with 12 bases lying between them. This CDR3 spans 13 amino acids. The germline gives CDR1 SGHAT, CDR2 FQNNGV. Regarding time point: pretreatment peripheral blood. This chain joins TRBV11-2 and TRBJ1-2, with D unresolved. The sequence was collected from a man in his sixties or seventies with urothelial cancer. The material sequenced was PBMCs, taken around atezolizumab (anti-PD-L1) treatment. CDR3 nucleotides: TGTGCCAGCAGCATGGCCCTCGCATATGGCTACACCTTC. Translating it yields CASSMALAYGYTF.